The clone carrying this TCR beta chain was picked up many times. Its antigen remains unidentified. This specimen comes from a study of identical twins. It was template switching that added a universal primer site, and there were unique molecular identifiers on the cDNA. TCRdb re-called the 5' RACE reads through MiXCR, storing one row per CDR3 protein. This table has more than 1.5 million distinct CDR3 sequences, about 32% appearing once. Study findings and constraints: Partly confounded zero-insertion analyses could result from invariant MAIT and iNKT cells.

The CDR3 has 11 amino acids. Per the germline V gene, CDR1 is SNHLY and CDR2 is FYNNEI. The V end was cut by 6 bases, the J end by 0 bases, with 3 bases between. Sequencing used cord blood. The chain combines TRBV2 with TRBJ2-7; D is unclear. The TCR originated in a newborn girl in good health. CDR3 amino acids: CASRTSYEQYF. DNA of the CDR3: TGTGCCAGCAGGACCTCCTACGAGCAGTACTTC.